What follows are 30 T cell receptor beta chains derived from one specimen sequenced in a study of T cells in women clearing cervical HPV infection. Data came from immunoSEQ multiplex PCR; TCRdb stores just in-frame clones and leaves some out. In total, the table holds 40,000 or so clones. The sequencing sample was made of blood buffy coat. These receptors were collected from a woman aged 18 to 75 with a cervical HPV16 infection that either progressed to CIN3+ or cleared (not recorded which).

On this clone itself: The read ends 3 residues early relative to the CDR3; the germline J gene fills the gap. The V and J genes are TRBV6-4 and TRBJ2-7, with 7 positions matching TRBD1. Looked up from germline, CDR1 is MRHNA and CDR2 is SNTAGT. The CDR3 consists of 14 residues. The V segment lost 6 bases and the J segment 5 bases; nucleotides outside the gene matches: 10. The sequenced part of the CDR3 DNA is TGTGCCAGCAGACGATTGACAGGGAGCGACGAG. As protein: CASRRLTGSDE. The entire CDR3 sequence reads CASRRLTGSDEQYF.

The CDR3 sequence is CASSTRQPPFDGYTF. The sequenced CDR3 bases are TGTGCCAGCAGTACACGACAGCCACCTTTTGATGGC. This chain uses TRBV2 with TRBJ1-2; tentatively, D is TRBD1 (5 bases). The observed sequence ends 3 residues before the CDR3 terminus, with the missing tail filled in from the germline J gene. Germline CDR1 SNHLY, CDR2 FYNNEI. The V and J ends lost 5 bases and 6 bases respectively, with 19 bases between them. The CDR3 runs 15 residues. Full variable domain (outside the CDR3, taken from reference TRBV2 and TRBJ1-2): EPEVTQTPSHQVTQMGQEVILRCVPISNHLYFYWYRQILGQKVEFLVSFYNNEISEKSEIFDDQFSVERPDGSNFTLKIRSTKLEDSAMYFCASSTRQPPFDGYTFGSGTRLTVV.

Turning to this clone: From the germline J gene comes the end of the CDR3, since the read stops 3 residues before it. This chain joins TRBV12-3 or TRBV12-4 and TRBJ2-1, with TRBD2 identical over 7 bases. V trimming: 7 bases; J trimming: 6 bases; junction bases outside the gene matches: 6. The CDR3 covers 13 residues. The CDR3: CASKRTSSNEQFF. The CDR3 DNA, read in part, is TGTGCCAGCAAGCGGACTAGTAGCAATGAG.

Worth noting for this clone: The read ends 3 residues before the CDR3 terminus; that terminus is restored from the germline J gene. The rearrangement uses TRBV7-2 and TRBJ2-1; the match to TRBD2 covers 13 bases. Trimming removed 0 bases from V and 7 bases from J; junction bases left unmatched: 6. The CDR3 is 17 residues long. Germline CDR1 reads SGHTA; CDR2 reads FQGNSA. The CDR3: CASSLAPGLAGRNEQFF. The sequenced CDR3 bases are TGTGCCAGCAGCTTAGCGCCGGGACTAGCGGGGCGGAATGAG.

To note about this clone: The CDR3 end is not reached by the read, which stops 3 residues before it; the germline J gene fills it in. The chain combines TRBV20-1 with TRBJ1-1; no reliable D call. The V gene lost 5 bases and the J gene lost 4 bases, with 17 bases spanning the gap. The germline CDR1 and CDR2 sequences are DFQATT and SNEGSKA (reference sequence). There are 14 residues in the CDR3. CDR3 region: CSASSAGRGTEAFF. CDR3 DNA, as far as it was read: TGCAGTGCTTCCTCGGCGGGTCGAGGCACTGAA.

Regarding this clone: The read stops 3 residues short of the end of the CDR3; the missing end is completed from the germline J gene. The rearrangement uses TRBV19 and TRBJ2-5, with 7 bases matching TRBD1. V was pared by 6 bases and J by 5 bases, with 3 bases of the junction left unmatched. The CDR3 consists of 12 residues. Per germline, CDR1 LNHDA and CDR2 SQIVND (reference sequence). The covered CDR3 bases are TGTGCCAGTAGCACAGGGGTGGAGACC. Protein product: CASSTGVET. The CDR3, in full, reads CASSTGVETQYF.

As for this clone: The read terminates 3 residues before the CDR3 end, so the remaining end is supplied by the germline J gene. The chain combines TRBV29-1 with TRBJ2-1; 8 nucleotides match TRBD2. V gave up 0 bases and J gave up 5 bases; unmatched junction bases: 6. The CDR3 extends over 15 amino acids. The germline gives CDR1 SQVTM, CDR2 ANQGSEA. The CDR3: CSVEDQAGADNEQFF. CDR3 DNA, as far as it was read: TGCAGCGTTGAAGATCAAGCGGGGGCGGACAATGAG.

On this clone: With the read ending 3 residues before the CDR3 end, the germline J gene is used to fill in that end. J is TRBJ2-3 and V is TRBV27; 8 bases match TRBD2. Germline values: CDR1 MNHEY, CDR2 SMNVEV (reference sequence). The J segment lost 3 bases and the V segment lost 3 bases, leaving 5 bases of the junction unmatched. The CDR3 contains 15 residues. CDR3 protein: CASSFRVAGTDTQYF. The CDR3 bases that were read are TGTGCCAGCAGTTTTCGAGTAGCGGGGACAGATACG.

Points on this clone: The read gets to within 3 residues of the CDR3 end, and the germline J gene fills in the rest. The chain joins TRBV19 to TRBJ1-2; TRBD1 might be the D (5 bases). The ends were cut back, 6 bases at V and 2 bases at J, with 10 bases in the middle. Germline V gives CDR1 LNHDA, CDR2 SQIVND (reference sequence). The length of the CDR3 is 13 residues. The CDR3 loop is CASSTGFNYGYTF. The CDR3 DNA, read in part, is TGTGCCAGTAGCACAGGATTCAACTATGGC.

The sequenced part of the CDR3 DNA is TGTGCCAGCAGTGAAATACTACAGGGGATGGTTGAA. Protein sequence: CASSEILQGMVE. The entire CDR3 reads CASSEILQGMVEAFF. J is TRBJ1-1 and V is TRBV6-1; 7 bases align to TRBD1. The DNA ends 3 residues before the CDR3 does, and the rest of the CDR3 is filled in from the germline J gene. The CDR3 extends over 15 amino acids. J lost 7 bases, V lost 2 bases, and 10 bases had no gene match. In germline, CDR1 is MNHNS, CDR2 SASEGT.

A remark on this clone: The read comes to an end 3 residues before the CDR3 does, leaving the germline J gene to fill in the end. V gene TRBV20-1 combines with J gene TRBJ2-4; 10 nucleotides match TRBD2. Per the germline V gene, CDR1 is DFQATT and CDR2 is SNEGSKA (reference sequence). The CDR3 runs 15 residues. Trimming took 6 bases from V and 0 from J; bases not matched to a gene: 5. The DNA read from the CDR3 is TGCAGTGCCAGTCTAGCGGGAGAAGCCAAAAACATT. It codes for CSASLAGEAKNI. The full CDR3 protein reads CSASLAGEAKNIQYF.

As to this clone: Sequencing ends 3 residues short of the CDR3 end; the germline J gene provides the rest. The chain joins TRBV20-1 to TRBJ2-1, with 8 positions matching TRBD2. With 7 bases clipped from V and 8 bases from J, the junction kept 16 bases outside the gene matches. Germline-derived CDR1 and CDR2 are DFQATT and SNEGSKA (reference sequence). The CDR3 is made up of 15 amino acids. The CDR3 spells CSVRGGQIMEDEQFF. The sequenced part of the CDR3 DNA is TGCAGTGTACGCGGGGGGCAAATTATGGAGGATGAG.

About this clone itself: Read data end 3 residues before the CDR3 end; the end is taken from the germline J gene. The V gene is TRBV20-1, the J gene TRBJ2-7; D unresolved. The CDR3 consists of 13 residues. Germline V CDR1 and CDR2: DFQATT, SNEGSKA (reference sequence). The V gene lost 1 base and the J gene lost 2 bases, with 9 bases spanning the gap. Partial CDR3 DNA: TGCAGTGCTAGAGGGGCTGGCACCTACGAG. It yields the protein CSARGAGTYE. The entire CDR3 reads CSARGAGTYEQYF.

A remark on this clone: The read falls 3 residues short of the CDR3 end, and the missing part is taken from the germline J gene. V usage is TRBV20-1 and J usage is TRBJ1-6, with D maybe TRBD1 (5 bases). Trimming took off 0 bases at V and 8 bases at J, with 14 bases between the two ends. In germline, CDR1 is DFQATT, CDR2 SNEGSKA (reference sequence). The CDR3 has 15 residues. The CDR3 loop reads CSARDLQQGDSPLHF. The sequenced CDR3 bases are TGCAGTGCTAGAGATCTCCAGCAGGGTGATTCACCC.

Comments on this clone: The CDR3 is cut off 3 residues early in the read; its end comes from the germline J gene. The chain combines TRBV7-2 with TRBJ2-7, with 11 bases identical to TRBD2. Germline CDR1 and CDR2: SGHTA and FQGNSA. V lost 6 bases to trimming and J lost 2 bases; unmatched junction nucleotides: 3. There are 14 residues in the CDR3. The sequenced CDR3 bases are TGTGCCAGCAGTTTTAGCGGGGGGGCCTACGAG. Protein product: CASSFSGGAYE. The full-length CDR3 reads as CASSFSGGAYEQYF.

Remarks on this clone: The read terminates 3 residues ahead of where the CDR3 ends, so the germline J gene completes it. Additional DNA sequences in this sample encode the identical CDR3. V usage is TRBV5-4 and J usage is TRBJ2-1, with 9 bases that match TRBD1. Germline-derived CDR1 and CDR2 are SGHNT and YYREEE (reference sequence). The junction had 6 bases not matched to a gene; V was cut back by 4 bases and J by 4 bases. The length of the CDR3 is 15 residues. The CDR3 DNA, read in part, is TGTGCCAGCAGCCCCACAGGGGGCATATACAATGAG. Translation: CASSPTGGIYNE. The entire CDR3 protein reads CASSPTGGIYNEQFF. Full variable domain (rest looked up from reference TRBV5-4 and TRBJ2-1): ETGVTQSPTHLIKTRGQQVTLRCSSQSGHNTVSWYQQALGQGPQFIFQYYREEENGRGNFPPRFSGLQFPNYSSELNVNALELDDSALYLCASSPTGGIYNEQFFGPGTRLTVL.

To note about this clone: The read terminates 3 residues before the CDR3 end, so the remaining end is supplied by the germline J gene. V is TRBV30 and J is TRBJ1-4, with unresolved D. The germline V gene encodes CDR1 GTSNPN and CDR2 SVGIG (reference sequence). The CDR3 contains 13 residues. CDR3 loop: CAWSVSGPSPLFF. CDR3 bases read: TGTGCCTGGAGTGTAAGTGGCCCCTCACCA.

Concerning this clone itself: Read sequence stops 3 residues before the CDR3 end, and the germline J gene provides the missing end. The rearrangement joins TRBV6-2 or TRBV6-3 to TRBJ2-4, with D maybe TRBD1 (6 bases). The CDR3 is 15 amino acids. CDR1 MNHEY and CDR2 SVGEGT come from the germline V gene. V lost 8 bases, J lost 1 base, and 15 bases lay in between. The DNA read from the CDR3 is TGTGCCAGCGGAAACAGAAGGGGGGCCAAAAACATT. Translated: CASGNRRGAKNI. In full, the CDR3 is CASGNRRGAKNIQYF.

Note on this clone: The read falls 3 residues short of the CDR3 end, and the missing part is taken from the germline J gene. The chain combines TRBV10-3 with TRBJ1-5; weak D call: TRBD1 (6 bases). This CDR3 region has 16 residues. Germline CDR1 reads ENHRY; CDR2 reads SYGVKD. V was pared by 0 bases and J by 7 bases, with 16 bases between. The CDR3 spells CAISESTGGGRQPQHF. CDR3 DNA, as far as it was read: TGTGCCATCAGTGAGTCGACGGGGGGCGGGAGGCAGCCC.

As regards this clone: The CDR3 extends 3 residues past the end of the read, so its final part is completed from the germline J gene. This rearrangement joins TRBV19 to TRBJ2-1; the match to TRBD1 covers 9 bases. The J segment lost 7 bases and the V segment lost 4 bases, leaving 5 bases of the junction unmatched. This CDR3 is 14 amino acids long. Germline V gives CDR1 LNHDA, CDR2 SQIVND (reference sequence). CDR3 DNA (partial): TGTGCCAGTAGTAACAGGGGGCGGTTGAATGAG. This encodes CASSNRGRLNE. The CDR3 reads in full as CASSNRGRLNEQFF.

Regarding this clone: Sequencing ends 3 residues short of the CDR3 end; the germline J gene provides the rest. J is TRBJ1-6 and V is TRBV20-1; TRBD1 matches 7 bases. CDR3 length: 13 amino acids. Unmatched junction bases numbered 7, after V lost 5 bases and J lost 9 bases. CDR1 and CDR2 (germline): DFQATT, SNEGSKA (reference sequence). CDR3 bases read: TGCAGTGCTCGTGGGACAGACCTTTCACCC. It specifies CSARGTDLSP. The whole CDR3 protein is CSARGTDLSPLHF.

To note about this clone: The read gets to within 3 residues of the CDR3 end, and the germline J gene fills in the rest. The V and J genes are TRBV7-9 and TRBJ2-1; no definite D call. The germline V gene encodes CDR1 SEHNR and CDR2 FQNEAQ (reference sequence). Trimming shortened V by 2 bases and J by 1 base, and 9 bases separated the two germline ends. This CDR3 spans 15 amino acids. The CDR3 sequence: CASSLRRLSYNEQFF. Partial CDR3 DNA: TGTGCCAGCAGCTTAAGGCGGTTATCCTACAATGAG. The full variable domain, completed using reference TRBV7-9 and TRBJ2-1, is DTGVSQNPRHKITKRGQNVTFRCDPISEHNRLYWYRQTLGQGPEFLTYFQNEAQLEKSRLLSDRFSAERPKGSFSTLEIQRTEQGDSAMYLCASSLRRLSYNEQFFGPGTRLTVL.

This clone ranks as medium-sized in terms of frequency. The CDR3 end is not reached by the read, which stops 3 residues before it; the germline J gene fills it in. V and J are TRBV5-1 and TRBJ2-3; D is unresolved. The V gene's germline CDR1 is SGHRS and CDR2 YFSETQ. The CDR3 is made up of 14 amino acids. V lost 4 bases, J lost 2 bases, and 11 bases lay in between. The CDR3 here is CASSGSSSTDTQYF. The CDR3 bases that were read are TGCGCCAGCAGCGGTAGCAGTTCCACAGATACG. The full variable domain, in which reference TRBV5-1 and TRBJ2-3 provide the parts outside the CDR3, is KAGVTQTPRYLIKTRGQQVTLSCSPISGHRSVSWYQQTPGQGLQFLFEYFSETQRNKGNFPGRFSGRQFSNSRSEMNVSTLELGDSALYLCASSGSSSTDTQYFGPGTRLTVL.

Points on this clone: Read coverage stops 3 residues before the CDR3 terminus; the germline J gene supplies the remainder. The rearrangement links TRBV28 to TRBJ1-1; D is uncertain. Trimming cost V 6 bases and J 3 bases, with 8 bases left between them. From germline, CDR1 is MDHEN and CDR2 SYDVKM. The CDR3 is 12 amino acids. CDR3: CASRLWDTEAFF. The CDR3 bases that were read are TGTGCCAGCAGACTATGGGACACTGAA.

The sequenced CDR3 bases are TGCAGTGCGACGAGTGAGGGCTGGAATCAGCCC. Protein sequence: CSATSEGWNQP. The entire CDR3 protein reads CSATSEGWNQPQHF. The chain has TRBV20-1 and TRBJ1-5; the D is unclear. The CDR3 goes on 3 residues after the read ends, and that part is filled in from the germline J gene. The V and J ends lost 6 bases and 4 bases respectively, with 16 bases between them. The CDR3 covers 14 residues. Per the germline V gene, CDR1 is DFQATT and CDR2 is SNEGSKA (reference sequence).

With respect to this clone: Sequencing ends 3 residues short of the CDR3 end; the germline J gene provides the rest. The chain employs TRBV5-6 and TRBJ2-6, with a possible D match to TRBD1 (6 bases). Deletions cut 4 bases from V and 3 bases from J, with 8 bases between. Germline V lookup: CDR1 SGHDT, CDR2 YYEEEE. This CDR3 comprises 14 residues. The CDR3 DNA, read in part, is TGTGCCAGCAGCCAGGGGCGTGGGGCCAACGTC. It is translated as CASSQGRGANV. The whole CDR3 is CASSQGRGANVLTF.

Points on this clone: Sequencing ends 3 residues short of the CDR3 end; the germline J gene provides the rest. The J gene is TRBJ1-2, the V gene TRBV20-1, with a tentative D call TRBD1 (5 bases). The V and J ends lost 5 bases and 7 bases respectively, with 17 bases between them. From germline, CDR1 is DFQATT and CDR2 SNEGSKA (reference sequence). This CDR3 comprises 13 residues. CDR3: CSAPDRGESGYTF. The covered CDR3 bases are TGCAGTGCTCCTGATCGGGGGGAGAGTGGC.

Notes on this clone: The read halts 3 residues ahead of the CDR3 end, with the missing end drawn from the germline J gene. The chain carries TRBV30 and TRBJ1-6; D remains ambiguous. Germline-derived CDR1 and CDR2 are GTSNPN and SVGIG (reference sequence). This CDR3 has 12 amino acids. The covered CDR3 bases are TGTGCCTGGAGCGAAACTTACCACGCC. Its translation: CAWSETYHA. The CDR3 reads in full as CAWSETYHALHF.

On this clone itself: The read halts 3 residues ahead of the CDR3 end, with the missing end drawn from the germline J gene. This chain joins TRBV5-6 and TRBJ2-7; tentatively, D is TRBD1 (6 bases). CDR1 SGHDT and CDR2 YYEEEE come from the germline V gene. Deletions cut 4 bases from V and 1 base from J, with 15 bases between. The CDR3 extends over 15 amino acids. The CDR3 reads CASSAQGKRSYEQYF. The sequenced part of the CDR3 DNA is TGTGCCAGCAGCGCCCAGGGGAAGAGGTCCTACGAG.

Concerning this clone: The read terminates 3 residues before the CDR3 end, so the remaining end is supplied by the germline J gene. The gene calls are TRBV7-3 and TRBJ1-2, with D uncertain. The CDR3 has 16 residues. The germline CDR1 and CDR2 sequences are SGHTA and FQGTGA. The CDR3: CASSLNLAPRYNDYTF. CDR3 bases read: TGTGCCAGCAGCCTAAATTTAGCCCCACGCTACAATGAC.